One T cell receptor beta chain is described in this entry. The target antigen is unknown. Amplification used 60 V beta primers and 13 J beta primers. Only in-frame clones appear in the TCRdb table, and some are missing; sequencing was by immunoSEQ multiplex PCR. The sample has about 99,000 clones; 80% are singletons. Time point in this sample: after dendritic cell vaccination, including at tumor progression/relapse. This sample was included in a study of glioma-infiltrating T cells after dendritic cell vaccination. The germline V and J ends were trimmed by 0 bases and 0 bases, with 6 bases remaining between them. CDR3 length equals 15 residues. Germline-derived CDR1 and CDR2 are MGHDK and SYGVNS. Points from the study as a whole: Estimated pretreatment TIL content predicted outcome after dendritic cell vaccination.

This clonotype originated in a human donor with glioblastoma. This specimen consisted of blood, obtained after dendritic cell vaccination. The J gene is TRBJ1-3, the V gene TRBV25-1; D not certain. Here the CDR3 DNA reads TGTGCCAGCAGTGAATATACTCTCTCTGGAAACACCATATATTTT. This gives the protein CASSEYTLSGNTIYF.